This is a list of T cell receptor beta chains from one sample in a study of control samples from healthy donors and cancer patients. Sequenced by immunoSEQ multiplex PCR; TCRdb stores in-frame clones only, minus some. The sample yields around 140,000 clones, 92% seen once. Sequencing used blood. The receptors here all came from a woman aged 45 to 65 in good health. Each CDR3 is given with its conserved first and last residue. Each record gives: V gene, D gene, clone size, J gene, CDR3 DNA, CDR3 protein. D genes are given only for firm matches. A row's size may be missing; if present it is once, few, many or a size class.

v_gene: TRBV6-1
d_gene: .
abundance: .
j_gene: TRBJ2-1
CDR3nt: TGTGCCAGCAGTGCAGGGAAGGGGTGGGTAAGCTCCTACAATGAGCAGTTCTTC
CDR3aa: CASSAGKGWVSSYNEQFF

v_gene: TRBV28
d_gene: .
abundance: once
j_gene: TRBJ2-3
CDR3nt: TGTGCCAGCAGTTTGTCTCCGGGACTGGGGTCGTTCACAGATACGCAGTATTTT
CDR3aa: CASSLSPGLGSFTDTQYF

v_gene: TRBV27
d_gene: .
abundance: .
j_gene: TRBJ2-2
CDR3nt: TGTGCCAGCAGTCGCCGTGGAGGGGCCGGGGAGCTGTTTTTT
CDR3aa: CASSRRGGAGELFF

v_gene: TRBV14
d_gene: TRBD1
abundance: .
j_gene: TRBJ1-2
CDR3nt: TGTGCCAGCAGCCAAGCGACAGGGGGTATCTATGGCTACACCTTC
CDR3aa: CASSQATGGIYGYTF

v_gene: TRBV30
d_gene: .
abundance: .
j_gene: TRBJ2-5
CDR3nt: TGTGCCTGGAGCCTAAAGATGGGGCGTGGGACCCAGTACTTC
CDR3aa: CAWSLKMGRGTQYF

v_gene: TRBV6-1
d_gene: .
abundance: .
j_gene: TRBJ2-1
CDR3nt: TGTGCCAGCAGTGATAGAACAGGGTCCTACAATGAGCAGTTCTTC
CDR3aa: CASSDRTGSYNEQFF

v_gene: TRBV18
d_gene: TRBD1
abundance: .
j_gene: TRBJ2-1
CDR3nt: TGTGCCAGCTCACCACCTCGAGGACAGGGGGGCTCCTACAATGAGCAGTTCTTC
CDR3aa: CASSPPRGQGGSYNEQFF

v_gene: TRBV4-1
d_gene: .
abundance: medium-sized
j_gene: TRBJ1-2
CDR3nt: TGCGCCAGCAGCCAAAACGAGGGGGACTATGGCTACACCTTC
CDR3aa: CASSQNEGDYGYTF

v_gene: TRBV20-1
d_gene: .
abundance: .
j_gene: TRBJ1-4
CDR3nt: TGCAGTGCCTACAATGAAAAACTGTTTTTT
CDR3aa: CSAYNEKLFF

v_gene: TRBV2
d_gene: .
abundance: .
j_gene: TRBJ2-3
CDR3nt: TGTGCCAGCGGCCCCGGGACCTACACCACAGATACGCAGTATTTT
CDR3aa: CASGPGTYTTDTQYF

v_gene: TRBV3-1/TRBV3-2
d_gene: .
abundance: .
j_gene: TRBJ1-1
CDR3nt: TGTGCCAGCAGCCTCTTAGAAGGGACTGAAGCTTTCTTT
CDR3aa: CASSLLEGTEAFF

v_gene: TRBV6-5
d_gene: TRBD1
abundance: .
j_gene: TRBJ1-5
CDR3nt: TGTGCCAGCAGTTCCCAACAGGGGCAGCCCCAGCATTTT
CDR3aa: CASSSQQGQPQHF

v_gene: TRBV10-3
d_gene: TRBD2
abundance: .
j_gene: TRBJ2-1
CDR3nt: TGTGCCATCAGTGACCCGAGGGGTATAGCGGGGGCCTCCTACAATGAGCAGTTCTTC
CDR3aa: CAISDPRGIAGASYNEQFF

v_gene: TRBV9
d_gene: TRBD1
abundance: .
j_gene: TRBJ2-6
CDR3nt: TGTGCCAGCAGCATTCCGGGACAGGGGGCAGGTTCTGGGGCCAACGTCCTGACTTTC
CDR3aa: CASSIPGQGAGSGANVLTF

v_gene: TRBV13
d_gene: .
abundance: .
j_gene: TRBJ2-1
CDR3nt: TGTGCCAGCAGCTTAAGGCGGAGCAACAATGAGCAGTTCTTC
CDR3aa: CASSLRRSNNEQFF